The 23 T cell receptor beta chains given below trace back to one sample, sequenced in a study of cytomegalovirus exposure and HLA in healthy donors. The PCR was carried out with 60 Vbeta primers and 13 Jbeta primers. Only in-frame clones appear in the TCRdb table, and some are missing; sequencing was by immunoSEQ multiplex PCR. Among 80,000 or so clones listed, roughly 72% were seen once. The sequenced sample consisted of PBMCs. The receptor set was obtained from a man younger than 45 in good health and CMV-seropositive.

This rearrangement joins TRBV9 to TRBJ1-1, with a weak D call TRBD1 (6 bases). Germline V gene data show CDR1 as SGDLS and CDR2 as YYNGEE. This CDR3 region has 15 residues. The V end was cut by 0 bases, the J end by 0 bases, with 9 bases between. The CDR3 protein is CASSVGDTLNTEAFF. The CDR3 DNA is TGTGCCAGCAGCGTAGGGGACACGTTGAACACTGAAGCTTTCTTT.

The chain recombines TRBV28 with TRBJ2-7; D gene unclear. Between the trimmed V and J ends, which lost 6 bases and 4 bases, there was a span of 10 bases. CDR1 and CDR2 (germline): MDHEN, SYDVKM. The CDR3 loop spans 12 amino acids. The CDR3 coding sequence is TGTGCCAGCAGGCGGTCCGGATACGAGCAGTACTTC. As protein: CASRRSGYEQYF.

The table lists this clone with a few counts. The chain combines TRBV2 with TRBJ1-6; D remains unclear. Germline CDR1 reads SNHLY; CDR2 reads FYNNEI. V was shortened by 5 bases and J by 5 bases, with 13 bases between the two germline ends. The CDR3 consists of 15 residues. DNA for the CDR3: TGTGCCAGCAGTAGATCCCGGGTTGATAATTCACCCCTCCACTTT. It translates to CASSRSRVDNSPLHF.

This clone was seen only a few times. The genes are TRBV7-2 and TRBJ1-3; the D is unclear. The germline CDR1 and CDR2 sequences are SGHTA and FQGNSA. V was trimmed by 4 bases and J by 1 base, leaving 8 bases between them. The CDR3 length is 14 residues. CDR3 DNA sequence: TGTGCCAGCAGCTCCCTCGGGTCTGGAAACACCATATATTTT. Protein sequence: CASSSLGSGNTIYF.

The V call is TRBV27, the J call TRBJ2-7, with 10 bases lining up with TRBD1. V trimming: 5 bases; J trimming: 7 bases; junction bases outside the gene matches: 8. The CDR3 spans 14 residues. The V gene's germline CDR1 is MNHEY and CDR2 SMNVEV (reference sequence). CDR3 protein: CASSKPGQGKEQYF. The CDR3 nucleotides read TGTGCCAGCAGTAAACCGGGACAGGGGAAGGAGCAGTACTTC.

V is TRBV6-5 and J is TRBJ2-7; D call uncertain. The length of the CDR3 is 16 residues. V was trimmed by 2 bases and J by 5 bases, leaving 19 bases between them. Germline V lookup: CDR1 MNHEY, CDR2 SVGAGI. The CDR3 bases are TGTGCCAGCAGTTACGCCTCTTCGGGTGGCACCCACGAGCAGTACTTC. Translated, it gives CASSYASSGGTHEQYF.

This clone was recorded only once. The chain carries TRBV28 and TRBJ2-7; 12 positions match TRBD1. V was clipped by 6 bases and J by 7 bases; unmatched bases: 7. CDR1 and CDR2 from the germline V gene are MDHEN and SYDVKM. The CDR3 totals 14 residues. CDR3 residues: CASSTGTGGREQYF. The CDR3 bases are TGTGCCAGCAGCACCGGGACAGGGGGCCGGGAGCAGTACTTC.

The chain uses TRBV7-6 and TRBJ2-7; 8 positions match TRBD2. After removal of 8 bases from V and 2 bases from J, the junction contained 2 bases not matched to a gene. CDR3 length equals 12 residues. Germline V gene sequence: CDR1 SGHVS, CDR2 FNYEAQ. CDR3 region: CASGTRAYEQYF. CDR3 nucleotides: TGTGCCAGCGGGACTAGAGCCTACGAGCAGTACTTC.

This clone was recorded a few times. The chain links TRBV5-8 to TRBJ1-1; D gene uncertain. The CDR3 covers 12 residues. In germline, CDR1 is SGHTS, CDR2 YDEGEE. Trimming stripped 2 bases from V and 6 bases from J, with 8 bases between. The CDR3 region is CASSFRMSEAFF. In DNA, the CDR3 is TGTGCCAGCAGCTTTCGTATGTCTGAAGCTTTCTTT.

J is TRBJ1-1 and V is TRBV5-1, with 7 bases aligning to TRBD1. Germline trimming cut 3 bases from V and 3 bases from J; bases unmatched to any gene: 8. Germline assignment: CDR1 SGHRS and CDR2 YFSETQ. The CDR3 runs 15 residues. The CDR3 spells CASSSRQGRDTEAFF. Written as DNA, the CDR3 is TGCGCCAGCAGCTCCAGACAGGGTCGGGACACTGAAGCTTTCTTT.

The CDR3 nucleotides are TGCGCCAGCAGCGACACAGGGGGCGGGGGGACTGAAGCTTTCTTT. Encoded protein: CASSDTGGGGTEAFF. This chain joins TRBV5-1 and TRBJ1-1, with 9 bases identical to TRBD1. Per the germline V gene, CDR1 is SGHRS and CDR2 is YFSETQ. The CDR3 has 15 residues. The V and J ends lost 4 bases and 5 bases, in that order; junction bases with no gene match: 9.

The chain employs TRBV18 and TRBJ2-7, with 12 positions matching TRBD1. V trimming: 8 bases; J trimming: 5 bases; junction bases outside the gene matches: 7. Germline lookup yields CDR1 KGHSH and CDR2 LQKENI. CDR3 length equals 14 residues. CDR3 loop: CASLPGQGADEQYF. CDR3 bases: TGTGCCAGCCTTCCGGGACAGGGGGCCGACGAGCAGTACTTC.

This rearrangement joins TRBV10-3 to TRBJ1-1; D may be TRBD1 (5 bases). CDR1 and CDR2 from the germline V gene are ENHRY and SYGVKD. Trimming shortened V by 4 bases and J by 3 bases, and 6 bases separated the two germline ends. The CDR3 runs 12 residues. The DNA of the CDR3 is TGTGCCATCAGTGCGGGGGACACTGAAGCTTTCTTT. Translated, it gives CAISAGDTEAFF.

This chain connects TRBV29-1 to TRBJ1-2; D is unclear. Germline CDR1 reads SQVTM; CDR2 reads ANQGSEA. Trimming removed 3 bases from V and 0 bases from J, with 5 bases in between. CDR3 length equals 12 residues. The CDR3: CSVERTNYGYTF. The CDR3 DNA reads as TGCAGCGTTGAGCGCACTAACTATGGCTACACCTTC. Full variable domain (remainder filled in from reference TRBV29-1 and TRBJ1-2): SAVISQKPSRDICQRGTSLTIQCQVDSQVTMMFWYRQQPGQSLTLIATANQGSEATYESGFVIDKFPISRPNLTFSTLTVSNMSPEDSSIYLCSVERTNYGYTFGSGTRLTVV.

This clone showed up just a few times. The chain recombines TRBV7-2 with TRBJ1-2; D remains unclear. Germline CDR1 SGHTA, CDR2 FQGNSA. Trimming removed 2 bases from V and 3 bases from J, with 13 bases in between. The CDR3 loop spans 15 amino acids. This CDR3 is CASSLSRVRDYGYTF. In DNA form, the CDR3 reads TGTGCCAGCAGCTTATCCCGAGTGCGGGACTATGGCTACACCTTC.

The CDR3 loop reads CATSRGIEAGISYEQYF. Here the CDR3 DNA reads TGTGCCACCAGCAGAGGGATCGAGGCGGGTATCTCCTACGAGCAGTACTTC. This chain connects TRBV15 to TRBJ2-7, with D possibly TRBD2 on 5 matching bases. CDR1 and CDR2 from the germline V gene are LNHNV and YYDKDF (reference sequence). The CDR3 is made up of 17 amino acids. V dropped 1 base and J dropped 0 bases, with 16 bases sitting between them.

The chain uses TRBV5-4 and TRBJ1-5, with D possibly matching TRBD1 (6 bases). Trimming took off 4 bases at V and 4 bases at J, with 12 bases between the two ends. This CDR3 spans 14 amino acids. Germline values: CDR1 SGHNT, CDR2 YYREEE (reference sequence). The chain's CDR3 is CASSQGRGNQPQHF. The CDR3 region has the DNA TGTGCCAGCAGCCAGGGCAGGGGTAATCAGCCCCAGCATTTT.

The V and J genes are TRBV6-5 and TRBJ1-1; D perhaps matches TRBD1 (5 bases). V was clipped by 2 bases and J by 8 bases, with 12 bases between them. CDR3 length equals 13 residues. Germline CDR1 MNHEY, CDR2 SVGAGI. DNA of the CDR3: TGTGCCAGCAGTTACGCACAGGTAGGGGAAGCTTTCTTT. Protein product: CASSYAQVGEAFF.

J is TRBJ2-3 and V is TRBV11-3; 8 bases are shared with TRBD1. CDR1 and CDR2 from the germline V gene are SGHNT and YENEEA. V was pared by 5 bases and J by 3 bases, with 13 bases of the junction left unmatched. The CDR3 spans 17 residues. CDR3 DNA: TGTGCCAGCAGCCTAGGATTGGGACAGGCCTCGACAGATACGCAGTATTTT. Translated, it gives CASSLGLGQASTDTQYF.

V is TRBV19 and J is TRBJ2-3; 9 bases line up with TRBD1. With V trimmed by 5 bases and J by 5 bases, 8 bases remained unmatched. In germline, CDR1 is LNHDA, CDR2 SQIVND (reference sequence). The CDR3 loop spans 15 amino acids. The CDR3 DNA is TGTGCCAGTAGTGTCACAGGGGGCGCGGAAGATACGCAGTATTTT. It codes for CASSVTGGAEDTQYF.

CDR3 nucleotides: TGTGCCTGGAGTGTAGGGGGCGAGGATACGCAGTATTTT. The encoded protein is CAWSVGGEDTQYF. The rearrangement joins TRBV30 to TRBJ2-3; 7 bases line up with TRBD1. The CDR3 has 13 amino acids. J was trimmed by 6 bases and V by 0 bases; bases with no gene match: 3. Germline lookup yields CDR1 GTSNPN and CDR2 SVGIG (reference sequence).

This clone has more than one count but fewer than ten. This chain uses TRBV4-2 with TRBJ1-1; 8 bases match TRBD1. Germline V CDR1 and CDR2: LGHNA, YNFKEQ. This CDR3 has 16 amino acids. The junction had 9 bases not matched to a gene; V was cut back by 0 bases and J by 6 bases. The CDR3 loop is CASSQDRPGGDAEAFF. The CDR3 DNA reads as TGTGCCAGCAGCCAAGATAGGCCAGGGGGCGATGCTGAAGCTTTCTTT.

Of note for this clone: Germline and junction disagree at one end, which may indicate a read error. DNA for the CDR3: TGCGCCAGCAGACAAGTAGGACAGTCCTACGAGCAGTACTTC. Its protein is CASRQVGQSYEQYF. V is TRBV4-1 and J is TRBJ2-7, with D possibly matching TRBD1 (6 bases). CDR3 length equals 14 residues. CDR1 and CDR2 from the germline V gene are MGHRA and YSYEKL.